These T cell receptor beta chains were read from a single sample in a study of shared clonotypes between healthy human individuals. Clones were sequenced by immunoSEQ multiplex PCR, and TCRdb holds only the in-frame ones, with some missing. The sample has more than 2 million clones, about 95% seen once. Source material: naive CD8+ T cells sorted from blood. Every receptor here comes from a man between 18 and 29 years old in good health. Each CDR3 is given with its conserved first and last residue. The D gene is left open where the match is weak. Clone size appears in some rows only: once, few, many, or a class for an expanded clone.

clone size: NA; V gene: TRBV19; D gene: NA; J gene: TRBJ1-5; CDR3 DNA: TGTGCCAGTAGCCGCAAGGTACTGGATAGCAATCAGCCCCAGCATTTT; CDR3 protein: CASSRKVLDSNQPQHF
clone size: once; V gene: TRBV15; D gene: NA; J gene: TRBJ2-1; CDR3 DNA: TGTGCCACCAGCAGATGGGGGCGTGATTTTAACAATGAGCAGTTCTTC; CDR3 protein: CATSRWGRDFNNEQFF
clone size: NA; V gene: TRBV7-9; D gene: TRBD1; J gene: TRBJ2-7; CDR3 DNA: TGTGCCAGCAGCTTAGCCGCCGGGACAGCCTACGAGCAGTACTTC; CDR3 protein: CASSLAAGTAYEQYF
clone size: NA; V gene: TRBV19; D gene: NA; J gene: TRBJ1-3; CDR3 DNA: TGTGCCACTGAGGGAGGCCTGAGCTCTGGAAACACCATATATTTT; CDR3 protein: CATEGGLSSGNTIYF
clone size: NA; V gene: TRBV21-1; D gene: NA; J gene: TRBJ1-5; CDR3 DNA: TGTGCCAGCAGCAAACAGGGGATGTGGCAGCCCCAGCATTTT; CDR3 protein: CASSKQGMWQPQHF
clone size: NA; V gene: TRBV5-1; D gene: TRBD1; J gene: TRBJ2-7; CDR3 DNA: TGCGCCAGCAGCTTGGAAGGGACAGGGGCGCACGAGCAGTACTTC; CDR3 protein: CASSLEGTGAHEQYF
clone size: once; V gene: TRBV19; D gene: NA; J gene: TRBJ1-6; CDR3 DNA: TGTGCCAGTAGTTACGGAAATTCACCCCTCCACTTT; CDR3 protein: CASSYGNSPLHF
clone size: NA; V gene: TRBV15; D gene: NA; J gene: TRBJ2-2; CDR3 DNA: TGTGCCACCAGCAGGCCCGGGTCCGGGGAGCTGTTTTTT; CDR3 protein: CATSRPGSGELFF
clone size: NA; V gene: TRBV9; D gene: TRBD2; J gene: TRBJ2-1; CDR3 DNA: TGTGCCAGCAGCTCAGGACTAGCGGTAGAAACTGAGCAGTTCTTC; CDR3 protein: CASSSGLAVETEQFF
clone size: NA; V gene: TRBV15; D gene: TRBD1; J gene: TRBJ2-3; CDR3 DNA: TGTGCCACCAGCGCCCGGGACAGGGGAGATACGCAGTATTTT; CDR3 protein: CATSARDRGDTQYF
clone size: NA; V gene: TRBV19; D gene: NA; J gene: TRBJ2-2; CDR3 DNA: TGTGCCAGTCGGTTAGGGGGCACCGGGGAGCTGTTTTTT; CDR3 protein: CASRLGGTGELFF
clone size: NA; V gene: TRBV29-1; D gene: NA; J gene: TRBJ2-2; CDR3 DNA: TGCAGCGTTGAAGTCGGGGACAACACCGGGGAGCTGTTTTTT; CDR3 protein: CSVEVGDNTGELFF
clone size: NA; V gene: TRBV2; D gene: NA; J gene: TRBJ1-6; CDR3 DNA: TGTGCCAGCAAGCTGACAGGATTCTCCTATAATTCACCCCTCCACTTT; CDR3 protein: CASKLTGFSYNSPLHF
clone size: NA; V gene: TRBV30; D gene: NA; J gene: TRBJ1-1; CDR3 DNA: TGTGCCTGGACCCCTTTCGCAGGAGCGGCTTTCTTT; CDR3 protein: CAWTPFAGAAFF
clone size: once; V gene: TRBV5-6; D gene: NA; J gene: TRBJ2-5; CDR3 DNA: TGTGCCAGCAGCTTGGTTTTTTCAGAACAAGAGACCCAGTACTTC; CDR3 protein: CASSLVFSEQETQYF
clone size: NA; V gene: TRBV27; D gene: NA; J gene: TRBJ1-1; CDR3 DNA: TGTGCCAGCAGTTCCATACAGGGTTGGCCTGAAGCTTTCTTT; CDR3 protein: CASSSIQGWPEAFF
clone size: NA; V gene: TRBV27; D gene: NA; J gene: TRBJ1-1; CDR3 DNA: TGTGCCAGCAGATTCAGGGGAGAAGGGACTGAAGCTTTCTTT; CDR3 protein: CASRFRGEGTEAFF
clone size: NA; V gene: TRBV5-6; D gene: NA; J gene: TRBJ2-7; CDR3 DNA: TGTGCCAGCAGCCGAGGACCCTACGAGCAGTACTTC; CDR3 protein: CASSRGPYEQYF
clone size: NA; V gene: TRBV9; D gene: NA; J gene: TRBJ1-1; CDR3 DNA: TGTGCCAGCAGCGAAGGGCCGTTCACTGAAGCTTTCTTT; CDR3 protein: CASSEGPFTEAFF
clone size: NA; V gene: TRBV25-1; D gene: NA; J gene: TRBJ2-3; CDR3 DNA: TGTGCCAGCAGTAGGACAGTTAGCGAAGATACGCAGTATTTT; CDR3 protein: CASSRTVSEDTQYF
clone size: NA; V gene: TRBV5-6; D gene: NA; J gene: TRBJ2-5; CDR3 DNA: TGTGCCAGCAGCAAGAGACAGGAAGGCCCCTCCCAAGAGACCCAGTACTTC; CDR3 protein: CASSKRQEGPSQETQYF
clone size: NA; V gene: TRBV6-6; D gene: TRBD1; J gene: TRBJ1-4; CDR3 DNA: TGTGCCAGCAGTATGGACACAGGGGGAGCTAATGAAAAACTGTTTTTT; CDR3 protein: CASSMDTGGANEKLFF
clone size: NA; V gene: TRBV7-6; D gene: NA; J gene: TRBJ2-3; CDR3 DNA: TGTGCCAGCAGCCCCCCGGCGCCCCATAGGGCAGATACGCAGTATTTT; CDR3 protein: CASSPPAPHRADTQYF
clone size: NA; V gene: TRBV11-2; D gene: NA; J gene: TRBJ2-3; CDR3 DNA: TGTGCCAGCAGCTTAGATATCGCAGCCACAGATACGCAGTATTTT; CDR3 protein: CASSLDIAATDTQYF
clone size: NA; V gene: TRBV11-3; D gene: NA; J gene: TRBJ1-1; CDR3 DNA: TGTGCCAGCAGCTTAGAAGGACAGCCAGAAGGCCTCGGGAACACTGAAGCTTTCTTT; CDR3 protein: CASSLEGQPEGLGNTEAFF
clone size: NA; V gene: TRBV5-1; D gene: NA; J gene: TRBJ2-7; CDR3 DNA: TGCGCCAGCAGCTTAGAAACAGGTTACTTCTCCTACGAGCAGTACTTC; CDR3 protein: CASSLETGYFSYEQYF
clone size: NA; V gene: TRBV28; D gene: NA; J gene: TRBJ1-1; CDR3 DNA: TGTGCCAGCAGCTCCAATCAGAACACTGAAGCTTTCTTT; CDR3 protein: CASSSNQNTEAFF
clone size: NA; V gene: TRBV10-2; D gene: NA; J gene: TRBJ2-1; CDR3 DNA: TGCGCCAGCCTGGGTGAAAAGCGGTCCTCCTACAATGAGCAGTTCTTC; CDR3 protein: CASLGEKRSSYNEQFF
clone size: NA; V gene: TRBV11-3; D gene: NA; J gene: TRBJ2-2; CDR3 DNA: TGTGCCAGCAGCCCTACAGGCACCGGGGAGCTGTTTTTT; CDR3 protein: CASSPTGTGELFF
clone size: NA; V gene: TRBV4-3; D gene: TRBD2; J gene: TRBJ2-1; CDR3 DNA: TGCGCCAGCAGCCAAGAACGACTAGCGGCCTACAATGAGCAGTTCTTC; CDR3 protein: CASSQERLAAYNEQFF
clone size: NA; V gene: TRBV5-5; D gene: TRBD2; J gene: TRBJ2-2; CDR3 DNA: TGTGCCAGCAGCCTTACACTAGCGGGAGGTTATAACGGGGAGCTGTTTTTT; CDR3 protein: CASSLTLAGGYNGELFF
clone size: NA; V gene: TRBV25-1; D gene: NA; J gene: TRBJ2-4; CDR3 DNA: TGTGCCAGCAGTGAATATACCCCCGAGGGGCTGTACTTC; CDR3 protein: CASSEYTPEGLYF
clone size: NA; V gene: TRBV30; D gene: NA; J gene: TRBJ2-7; CDR3 DNA: TGTGCCTGGAGCGTACTCGGGGTCGGTTCCTACGAGCAGTACTTC; CDR3 protein: CAWSVLGVGSYEQYF
clone size: NA; V gene: TRBV13; D gene: NA; J gene: TRBJ2-7; CDR3 DNA: TGTGCCAGCGGGAAGTTCTCCTACGAGCAGTACTTC; CDR3 protein: CASGKFSYEQYF
clone size: NA; V gene: TRBV10-2; D gene: NA; J gene: TRBJ2-1; CDR3 DNA: TGCGCCAGCAGTGAAAGGGCGGACAATGAGCAGTTCTTC; CDR3 protein: CASSERADNEQFF
clone size: NA; V gene: TRBV27; D gene: NA; J gene: TRBJ2-1; CDR3 DNA: TGTGCCAGCAGTTTTGGCGGGTCGTATTCCTACAATGAGCAGTTCTTC; CDR3 protein: CASSFGGSYSYNEQFF
clone size: NA; V gene: TRBV9; D gene: TRBD2; J gene: TRBJ2-1; CDR3 DNA: TGTGCCAGCAGCGTAGGAGCGGGAAATGGGGATGAGCAGTTCTTC; CDR3 protein: CASSVGAGNGDEQFF
clone size: NA; V gene: TRBV14; D gene: TRBD1; J gene: TRBJ1-1; CDR3 DNA: TGTGCCAGCAGCCGCGGGACAGTGTATGTTGAAGCTTTCTTT; CDR3 protein: CASSRGTVYVEAFF
clone size: NA; V gene: TRBV4-3; D gene: TRBD2; J gene: TRBJ2-3; CDR3 DNA: TGCGCCAGCAGCCAAGGCATTAGCGGGGGGGATACGCAGTATTTT; CDR3 protein: CASSQGISGGDTQYF
clone size: NA; V gene: TRBV5-8; D gene: NA; J gene: TRBJ2-1; CDR3 DNA: TGTGCCAGCAGCTTAGGTAGTCGCAATGAGCAGTTCTTC; CDR3 protein: CASSLGSRNEQFF
clone size: NA; V gene: TRBV7-9; D gene: NA; J gene: TRBJ1-1; CDR3 DNA: TGTGCCAGCAGCCTCGACAGGCACCTAAATTTTGAAGCTTTCTTT; CDR3 protein: CASSLDRHLNFEAFF
clone size: once; V gene: TRBV9; D gene: NA; J gene: TRBJ2-2; CDR3 DNA: TGTGCCAGCAGCGTAGGGGGATCCGGGGAGCTGTTTTTT; CDR3 protein: CASSVGGSGELFF
clone size: NA; V gene: TRBV10-2; D gene: NA; J gene: TRBJ2-7; CDR3 DNA: TGCGCCAGCAGTGAGCTGGCCGCCTCCTACGAGCAGTACTTC; CDR3 protein: CASSELAASYEQYF
clone size: NA; V gene: TRBV10-1; D gene: TRBD2; J gene: TRBJ2-7; CDR3 DNA: TGCGCCAGCACCGGACTAGCGGAATACGAGCAGTACTTC; CDR3 protein: CASTGLAEYEQYF